This T cell receptor (beta chain) was identified during a study of cytomegalovirus exposure and HLA in healthy donors. At the level of the study: Early released data had around 89 million unique TCRs, all coming from HLA-typed donors. Study-level points and caveats: For presence/absence analyses, sequencing depth was assumed to be roughly uniform across donors. Per a prior analysis, the majority of TCR beta V segments were productive roughly 90% or roughly 30% of the time. The authors reported that TCR beta sequences could predict HLA-A and HLA-B alleles. These predictions were accurate for most subjects in the first cohort.

Notes on this clone: Its antigen remains unidentified.

There are 14 residues in the CDR3. With V trimmed by 3 bases and J by 6 bases, 4 bases remained unmatched. Germline V gene sequence: CDR1 SNHLY, CDR2 FYNNEI. Primers for the PCR totalled 60 Vbeta and 13 Jbeta. TCRdb's copy holds only in-frame clones and misses some; the assay was immunoSEQ multiplex PCR. The sample has 150,000 to 170,000 clones, roughly 72% seen once; the top ten hold 2.1%. The sequence was collected from a young man in good health and CMV-seronegative. The rearrangement links TRBV2 to TRBJ2-3, with 9 nucleotides matching TRBD2. Sequencing input: PBMCs. CDR3 DNA: TGTGCCAGCAGTGACAGGACTAGCGTGGATACGCAGTATTTT. Translating gives CASSDRTSVDTQYF.